This TCR beta chain was retrieved from a study of shared clonotypes between healthy human individuals. Across the study: Two women and a few men aged 18 to 49 served as donors.

Worth noting for this clone: Its antigen remains unknown.

General study results and limits: The sampled material consisted only of blood, and tissue repertoires are likely to differ.

Assay used: immunoSEQ multiplex PCR; TCRdb lists only in-frame clones, some missing. This table holds roughly 1.5 million clones, 95% to 99% found once. There are 14 residues in the CDR3. Germline V gives CDR1 KGHSH, CDR2 LQKENI. V was trimmed by 3 bases and J by 6 bases, leaving 14 bases between them. Sample: naive CD4+ T cells sorted from blood. Specified subset: CD45RA+ positively selected. The source of this sequence is a man in his thirties or forties in good health. The chain has TRBV18 and TRBJ1-2; D not resolved. DNA of the CDR3: TGTGCCAGCTCACCGATAGCGGGCGACCATGGCTACACCTTC. It specifies CASSPIAGDHGYTF.